The 26 T cell receptor beta chains in this list originate from one sample, sequenced in a study of T cells in Graves' hyperthyroidism and ophthalmopathy. RNA transcripts yielded amplified TCR beta CDR3 regions. The HTBI primer set drove a first-round RT-PCR of the TCR CDR3. TCRdb reprocessed the multiplex PCR reads with MiXCR, giving one entry per CDR3 protein. The sample has approximately 590,000 distinct CDR3 sequences; 46% are singletons. The material sequenced was peripheral blood or thyroid tissue (not recorded which). These receptors all come from a woman between 18 and 30 years old with Graves' hyperthyroidism.

In the case of this clonotype: Possible read error: a much larger clone is one base away. The chain is built from TRBV5-3 and TRBJ1-3; the D is unclear. TRBV5-3 carries the ORF label, with uncertain function. This CDR3 has 12 residues. Here the CDR3 reads CASKGSGNSIYF. CDR3 coding DNA: TGTGCCAGTAAGGGCTCTGGAAACTCCATATATTTT.

This clonotype was recorded at least ten times. The chain employs TRBV24-1 and TRBJ1-5; no clear D. Germline CDR1 KGHDR, CDR2 SFDVKD. The CDR3 contains 14 residues. Trimming took 7 bases from V and 3 from J, leaving 12 bases between them. CDR3 sequence reads: CATSHTGSNQPQHF. The CDR3 nucleotides read TGTGCCACCAGCCATACGGGGTCCAATCAGCCCCAGCATTTT.

Points on this clonotype: A single base is all that separates this from a far larger clone, so a read error is likely. The V gene is TRBV7-9, the J gene TRBJ1-2; D gene unclear. Germline lookup yields CDR1 SEHNR and CDR2 FQNEAQ (reference sequence). V lost 0 bases, J lost 6 bases, and 8 bases lay in between. There are 13 residues in the CDR3. The CDR3 spells CASSLAGRDGYTF. The CDR3, as DNA: TGTGCCAGCAGCTTAGCAGGGCGTGATGGCTACACCTTC.

A remark on this clonotype: Just one base apart from a much larger clone, this may be a read error. V is TRBV10-3 and J is TRBJ1-6; D might be TRBD1 (6 bases). Germline V gene sequence: CDR1 ENHRY, CDR2 SYGVKD. Trimming stripped 8 bases from V and 6 bases from J, with 14 bases between. The CDR3 spans 14 residues. The CDR3 sequence is CAIGDHRANSPLHF. CDR3 bases: TGTGCCATCGGAGACCACAGGGCTAATTCACCCCTCCACTTT.

The count of this clonotype is one. The V gene is TRBV10-3, the J gene TRBJ2-3, with D possibly TRBD1 on 6 matching bases. Trimming shortened V by 4 bases and J by 0 bases, and 11 bases separated the two germline ends. This CDR3 has 15 amino acids. Looked up from germline, CDR1 is ENHRY and CDR2 is SYGVKD. DNA for the CDR3: TGTGCCATCAGTGTTGGGACAACCAGCACAGATACGCAGTATTTT. Translating gives CAISVGTTSTDTQYF.

This clonotype turned up a few times. The CDR3 region has the DNA TGCGCCAGCAGCGTACTAGCGGGAGAGACCTACGAGCAGTACTTC. Translated, it gives CASSVLAGETYEQYF. This sequence joins TRBV5-1 and TRBJ2-7, with 11 bases identical to TRBD2. The germline V gene has CDR1 SGHRS and CDR2 YFSETQ. This CDR3 contains 15 residues. V dropped 4 bases and J dropped 2; count of bases not matched to a gene: 5. Using reference TRBV5-1 and TRBJ2-7 for the parts outside the CDR3, the full variable domain is KAGVTQTPRYLIKTRGQQVTLSCSPISGHRSVSWYQQTPGQGLQFLFEYFSETQRNKGNFPGRFSGRQFSNSRSEMNVSTLELGDSALYLCASSVLAGETYEQYFGPGTRLTVT.

This chain connects TRBV5-1 to TRBJ1-5; 8 nucleotides match TRBD1. The CDR3 length is 14 residues. The V and J ends lost 6 bases and 5 bases, in that order; junction bases with no gene match: 7. From germline, CDR1 is SGHRS and CDR2 YFSETQ. The CDR3: CASKFGTGDQPQHF. The CDR3 nucleotides are TGCGCCAGCAAGTTTGGGACAGGCGATCAGCCCCAGCATTTT.

At least ten counts were recorded for this clonotype. This chain links TRBV2 with TRBJ1-2, with TRBD1 matching over 8 bases. The CDR3 spans 12 residues. CDR1 and CDR2 (germline): SNHLY, FYNNEI. J lost 8 bases, V lost 5 bases, and 4 bases had no gene match. The CDR3 DNA is TGTGCCAGCAGTCCGGACAGGGAAGGCTACACCTTC. This translates into CASSPDREGYTF.

In this sample, this clonotype turned up many times. The chain has TRBV20-1 and TRBJ1-4; D not resolved. Germline CDR1 reads DFQATT; CDR2 reads SNEGSKA (reference sequence). V was pared by 3 bases and J by 7 bases, with 3 bases between. The CDR3 length is 10 residues. Here the CDR3 DNA reads TGCAGTGCTAGTGGTGAAAAACTGTTTTTT. It yields the protein CSASGEKLFF.

The genes are TRBV7-8 and TRBJ2-7; 9 bases match TRBD2. The CDR3 totals 13 residues. V was pared by 5 bases and J by 7 bases, with 6 bases of the junction left unmatched. CDR1 and CDR2 from the germline V gene are SGHVS and FQNEAQ. CDR3 bases: TGTGCCAGCAGCCCTCTGCTAGCGGGGGAGCAGTACTTC. Its translation: CASSPLLAGEQYF. The full variable domain, completed using reference TRBV7-8 and TRBJ2-7, is GAGVSQSPRYKVAKRGQDVALRCDPISGHVSLFWYQQALGQGPEFLTYFQNEAQLDKSGLPSDRFFAERPEGSVSTLKIQRTQQEDSAVYLCASSPLLAGEQYFGPGTRLTVT.

J is TRBJ2-2 and V is TRBV7-9; TRBD2 might be the D (5 bases). CDR1 and CDR2 (germline): SEHNR, FQNEAQ (reference sequence). V dropped 5 bases and J dropped 7 bases, with 14 bases sitting between them. The length of the CDR3 is 14 residues. The DNA of the CDR3 is TGTGCCAGCAGCCAAGATCGAGGGTTCGGGGAGCTGTTTTTT. Translated, it gives CASSQDRGFGELFF. The variable domain in full, with the rest retrieved from reference TRBV7-9 and TRBJ2-2, is DTGVSQNPRHKITKRGQNVTFRCDPISEHNRLYWYRQTLGQGPEFLTYFQNEAQLEKSRLLSDRFSAERPKGSFSTLEIQRTEQGDSAMYLCASSQDRGFGELFFGEGSRLTVL.

This clonotype was observed a handful of times. This CDR3 is CASSHSVDGNQPQHF. The CDR3 coding sequence is TGCGCCAGCAGCCACTCCGTCGATGGCAATCAGCCCCAGCATTTT. This chain connects TRBV5-1 to TRBJ1-5; D is uncertain. The CDR3 runs to 15 residues. Trimming removed 4 bases at V and 2 bases at J, with 13 bases between. Per germline, CDR1 SGHRS and CDR2 YFSETQ.

The rearrangement links TRBV5-1 to TRBJ1-4; D unclear. The CDR3 spans 13 residues. Germline-derived CDR1 and CDR2 are SGHRS and YFSETQ. The ends were cut back, 5 bases at V and 5 bases at J, with 10 bases in the middle. The CDR3 sequence is CASSLTANEKLFF. The CDR3 DNA is TGCGCCAGCAGTCTTACCGCGAATGAAAAACTGTTTTTT.

CDR3 sequence: CASKGQSSPLHF. CDR3 in DNA: TGTGCCAGCAAGGGACAGTCTTCACCCCTCCACTTT. The chain is built from TRBV2 and TRBJ1-6; 7 nucleotides align to TRBD1. The CDR3 has 12 amino acids. V trimming: 7 bases; J trimming: 9 bases; junction bases outside the gene matches: 3. From germline, CDR1 is SNHLY and CDR2 FYNNEI.

This rearrangement joins TRBV7-6 to TRBJ2-7; 13 bases are a match to TRBD2. V shed 8 bases and J 3 bases; nucleotides not matched to a gene: 7. Per the germline V gene, CDR1 is SGHVS and CDR2 is FNYEAQ. The CDR3 is 15 amino acids. CDR3 sequence (DNA): TGTGCCAGCGGCCCCGGGACTAGCGGGAACTACGAGCAGTACTTC. This translates into CASGPGTSGNYEQYF.

The chain combines TRBV19 with TRBJ1-1; 7 bases align to TRBD1. Germline CDR1 is LNHDA and CDR2 is SQIVND (reference sequence). V lost 7 bases, J lost 1 base, and 9 bases stayed unmatched. The CDR3 is 15 residues long. Here the CDR3 DNA reads TGTGCCAGTACCGATGGGAGGGGGCGGAACACTGAAGCTTTCTTT. Translation gives CASTDGRGRNTEAFF.

The rearrangement uses TRBV20-1 and TRBJ1-2; D is perhaps TRBD1 (6 bases). Trimming left V 5 bases short and J 1 base short, with 14 bases between. Germline lookup yields CDR1 DFQATT and CDR2 SNEGSKA (reference sequence). The CDR3 runs to 14 residues. Here the CDR3 DNA reads TGCAGTGCTGTGACAGGCGGATATAACTATGGCTACACCTTC. It translates to CSAVTGGYNYGYTF.

This chain links TRBV20-1 with TRBJ1-6; 8 bases align to TRBD1. V gave up 6 bases and J gave up 7 bases; unmatched junction bases: 5. The CDR3 is 13 residues long. CDR1 and CDR2 (germline): DFQATT, SNEGSKA (reference sequence). The CDR3 DNA sequence: TGCAGTGCGTGGACAGGGACGAATTCACCCCTCCACTTT. It is translated as CSAWTGTNSPLHF.

The chain joins TRBV19 to TRBJ1-2; D is perhaps TRBD1 (5 bases). The CDR3 extends over 14 amino acids. CDR1 and CDR2 (germline): LNHDA, SQIVND (reference sequence). V was pared by 5 bases and J by 4 bases, with 14 bases between. As DNA, the CDR3 is TGTGCCAGTAGTCCCTTCGACAGCCGCTATGGCTACACCTTC. It codes for CASSPFDSRYGYTF.

The V call is TRBV24-1, the J call TRBJ2-5; no clear D gene. Per germline, CDR1 KGHDR and CDR2 SFDVKD. The CDR3 consists of 14 residues. Between the trimmed V and J ends, which lost 4 bases and 9 bases, there was a span of 17 bases. CDR3: CATSEAGRYQPQYF. For the CDR3, the DNA is TGTGCCACCAGTGAGGCAGGCCGGTATCAGCCCCAGTACTTC.

This clonotype has a count of ten or more. The V call is TRBV2, the J call TRBJ2-5; 10 positions match TRBD2. With V trimmed by 7 bases and J by 5 bases, 4 bases remained unmatched. Germline CDR1 SNHLY, CDR2 FYNNEI. The CDR3 has 13 amino acids. DNA for the CDR3: TGTGCCAGCAACGGACTAGCGGATGAGACCCAGTACTTC. Its translation is CASNGLADETQYF.

V gene TRBV5-1 combines with J gene TRBJ2-5; no definite D call. The V gene lost 1 base and the J gene lost 3 bases, with 10 bases spanning the gap. Germline V gene sequence: CDR1 SGHRS, CDR2 YFSETQ. This CDR3 region has 14 residues. The DNA for the CDR3 is TGCGCCAGCAGCTTGTCACAGTCGGAAGAGACCCAGTACTTC. Protein product: CASSLSQSEETQYF.

This clonotype was detected only a few times. The rearrangement uses TRBV7-9 and TRBJ1-2; 7 bases agree with TRBD1. The CDR3 runs to 15 residues. Germline CDR1 reads SEHNR; CDR2 reads FQNEAQ (reference sequence). The V segment lost 5 bases and the J segment 8 bases; nucleotides outside the gene matches: 14. CDR3 nucleotide sequence: TGTGCCAGCAGCGACGTCGAGCGACAGGGCCGCGGCTACACCTTC. Encoded protein: CASSDVERQGRGYTF. Drawing the rest from reference TRBV7-9 and TRBJ1-2, the complete variable domain is DTGVSQNPRHKITKRGQNVTFRCDPISEHNRLYWYRQTLGQGPEFLTYFQNEAQLEKSRLLSDRFSAERPKGSFSTLEIQRTEQGDSAMYLCASSDVERQGRGYTFGSGTRLTVV.

This sequence joins TRBV2 and TRBJ1-3; 8 bases match TRBD1. Germline lookup yields CDR1 SNHLY and CDR2 FYNNEI. The V gene end was trimmed by 0 bases and the J gene end by 8 bases; junction bases not matched to a gene: 9. The CDR3 sequence is 16 residues long. CDR3 in DNA: TGTGCCAGCAGTGAAGCAGGCAGGGGGCGAGGCTACACCATATATTTT. As protein: CASSEAGRGRGYTIYF.

The V and J genes are TRBV25-1 and TRBJ1-2; D not resolved. The CDR3 is 15 amino acids. From germline, CDR1 is MGHDK and CDR2 SYGVNS. Between the trimmed V and J ends, which lost 8 bases and 3 bases, there was a span of 19 bases. The CDR3 DNA is TGTGCCAGCGTTGAAGACCCCGGGCGGGACTATGGCTACACCTTC. Translated, it gives CASVEDPGRDYGYTF.

At least ten counts were recorded for this clonotype. This sequence joins TRBV2 and TRBJ1-6; a weak D match, TRBD1 (5 bases). Trimming removed 5 bases from V and 8 bases from J, with 13 bases in between. Germline V CDR1 and CDR2: SNHLY, FYNNEI. This CDR3 region has 14 residues. The CDR3 is CASSYRPTYSPLHF. The DNA of the CDR3 is TGTGCCAGCAGTTACAGGCCGACCTATTCACCCCTCCACTTT.